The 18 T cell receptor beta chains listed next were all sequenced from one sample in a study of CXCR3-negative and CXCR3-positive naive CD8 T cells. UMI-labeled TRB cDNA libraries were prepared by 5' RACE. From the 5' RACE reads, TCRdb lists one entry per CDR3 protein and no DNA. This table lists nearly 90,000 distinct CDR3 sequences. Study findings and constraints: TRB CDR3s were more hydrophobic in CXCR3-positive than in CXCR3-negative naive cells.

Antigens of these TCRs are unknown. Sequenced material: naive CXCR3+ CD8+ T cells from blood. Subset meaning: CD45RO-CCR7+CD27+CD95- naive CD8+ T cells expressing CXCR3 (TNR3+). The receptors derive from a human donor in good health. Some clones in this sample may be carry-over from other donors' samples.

The CDR3 sequence is CASSGPLGPTDTQYF. This chain uses TRBV14 with TRBJ2-3; absent DNA, TCRdb's TRBD1 call cannot be checked. Germline assignment: CDR1 SGHDN and CDR2 FVKESK. The CDR3 totals 15 residues.

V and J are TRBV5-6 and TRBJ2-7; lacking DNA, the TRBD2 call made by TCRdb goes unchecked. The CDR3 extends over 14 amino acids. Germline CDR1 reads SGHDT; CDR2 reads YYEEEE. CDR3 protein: CASSLASGIYEQYF.

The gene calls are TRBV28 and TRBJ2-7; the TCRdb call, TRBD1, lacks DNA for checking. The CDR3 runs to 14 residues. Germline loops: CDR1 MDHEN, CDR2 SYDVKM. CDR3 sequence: CASSPLPGSDEQYF.

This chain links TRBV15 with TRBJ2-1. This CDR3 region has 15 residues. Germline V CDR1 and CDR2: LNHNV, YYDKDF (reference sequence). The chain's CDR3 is CATSRVGEYYNEQFF. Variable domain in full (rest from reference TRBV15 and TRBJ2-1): DAMVIQNPRYQVTQFGKPVTLSCSQTLNHNVMYWYQQKSSQAPKLLFHYYDKDFNNEADTPDNFQSRRPNTSFCFLDIRSPGLGDTAMYLCATSRVGEYYNEQFFGPGTRLTVL.

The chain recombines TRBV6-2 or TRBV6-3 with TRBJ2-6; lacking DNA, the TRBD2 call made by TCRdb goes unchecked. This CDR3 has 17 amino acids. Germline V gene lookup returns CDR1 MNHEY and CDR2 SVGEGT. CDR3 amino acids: CASSYPGVSAGANVLTF.

The CDR3 region is CASSTTAGDPPYEQYF. V and J are TRBV7-9 and TRBJ2-7; the D gene TCRdb calls, TRBD1, cannot be checked with no DNA. CDR1 is SEHNR and CDR2 is FQNEAQ in the germline V gene (reference sequence). There are 16 residues in the CDR3.

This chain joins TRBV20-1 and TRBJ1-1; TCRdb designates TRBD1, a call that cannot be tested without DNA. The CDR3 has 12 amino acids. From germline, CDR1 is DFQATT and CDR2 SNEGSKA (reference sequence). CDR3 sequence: CSVPEGGTEAFF.

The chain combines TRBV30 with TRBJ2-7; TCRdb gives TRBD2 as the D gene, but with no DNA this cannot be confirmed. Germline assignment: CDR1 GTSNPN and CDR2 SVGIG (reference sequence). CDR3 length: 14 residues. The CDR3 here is CAWSVGWGLYEQYF.

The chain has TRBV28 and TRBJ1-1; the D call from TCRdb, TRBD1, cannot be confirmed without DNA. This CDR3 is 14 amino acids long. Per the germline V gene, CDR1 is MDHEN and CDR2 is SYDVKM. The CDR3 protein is CASSRQGINTEAFF.

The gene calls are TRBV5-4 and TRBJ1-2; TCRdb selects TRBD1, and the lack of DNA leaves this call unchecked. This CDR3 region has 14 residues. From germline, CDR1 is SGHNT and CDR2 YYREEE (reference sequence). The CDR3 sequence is CASSLPDSPGGYTF. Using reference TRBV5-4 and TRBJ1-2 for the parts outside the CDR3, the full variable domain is ETGVTQSPTHLIKTRGQQVTLRCSSQSGHNTVSWYQQALGQGPQFIFQYYREEENGRGNFPPRFSGLQFPNYSSELNVNALELDDSALYLCASSLPDSPGGYTFGSGTRLTVV.

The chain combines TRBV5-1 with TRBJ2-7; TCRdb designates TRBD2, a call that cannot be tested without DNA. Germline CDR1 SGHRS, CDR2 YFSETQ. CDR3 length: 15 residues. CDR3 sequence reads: CASSLGKAGAYEQYF.

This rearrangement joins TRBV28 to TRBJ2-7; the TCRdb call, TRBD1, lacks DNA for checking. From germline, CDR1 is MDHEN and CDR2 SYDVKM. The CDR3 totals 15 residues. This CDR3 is CASSFIVQGAYEQYF.

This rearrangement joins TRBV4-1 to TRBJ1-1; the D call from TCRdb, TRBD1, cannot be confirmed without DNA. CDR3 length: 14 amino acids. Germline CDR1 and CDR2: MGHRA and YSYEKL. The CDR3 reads CASRAGQGITEAFF.

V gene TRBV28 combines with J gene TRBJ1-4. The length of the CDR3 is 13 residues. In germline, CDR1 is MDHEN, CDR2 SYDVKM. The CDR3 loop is CASSYQYSEKLFF. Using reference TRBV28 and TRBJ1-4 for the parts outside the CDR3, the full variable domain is DVKVTQSSRYLVKRTGEKVFLECVQDMDHENMFWYRQDPGLGLRLIYFSYDVKMKEKGDIPEGYSVSREKKERFSLILESASTNQTSMYLCASSYQYSEKLFFGSGTQLSVL.

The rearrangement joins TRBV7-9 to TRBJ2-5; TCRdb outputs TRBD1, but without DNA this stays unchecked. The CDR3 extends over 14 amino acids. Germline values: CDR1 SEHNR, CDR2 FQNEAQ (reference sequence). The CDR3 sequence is CASSRDNLQETQYF.

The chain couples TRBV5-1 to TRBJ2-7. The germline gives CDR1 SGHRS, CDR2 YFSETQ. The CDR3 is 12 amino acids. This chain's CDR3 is CASSFDLDEQYF.

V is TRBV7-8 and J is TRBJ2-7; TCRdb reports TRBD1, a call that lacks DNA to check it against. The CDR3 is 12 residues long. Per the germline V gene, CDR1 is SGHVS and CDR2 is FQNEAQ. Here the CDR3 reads CASSWDRYEQYF. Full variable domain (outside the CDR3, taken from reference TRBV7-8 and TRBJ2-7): GAGVSQSPRYKVAKRGQDVALRCDPISGHVSLFWYQQALGQGPEFLTYFQNEAQLDKSGLPSDRFFAERPEGSVSTLKIQRTQQEDSAVYLCASSWDRYEQYFGPGTRLTVT.

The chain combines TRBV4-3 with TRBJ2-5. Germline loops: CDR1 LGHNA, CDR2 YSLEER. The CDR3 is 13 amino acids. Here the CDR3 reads CASSPESQETQYF.